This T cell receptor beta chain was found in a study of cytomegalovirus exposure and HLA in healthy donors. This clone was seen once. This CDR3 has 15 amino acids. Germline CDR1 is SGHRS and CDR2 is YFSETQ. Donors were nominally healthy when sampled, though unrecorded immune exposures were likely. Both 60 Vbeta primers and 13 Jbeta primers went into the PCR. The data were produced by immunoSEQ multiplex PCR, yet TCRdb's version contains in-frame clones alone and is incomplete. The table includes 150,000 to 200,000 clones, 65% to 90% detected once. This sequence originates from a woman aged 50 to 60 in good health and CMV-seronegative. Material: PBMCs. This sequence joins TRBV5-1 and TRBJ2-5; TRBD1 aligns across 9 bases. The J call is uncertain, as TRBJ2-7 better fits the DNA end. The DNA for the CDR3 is TGCGCCAGCAGCTTGGCCGGGACAGGGACCTACGAGCAGTACTTC. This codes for CASSLAGTGTYEQYF.